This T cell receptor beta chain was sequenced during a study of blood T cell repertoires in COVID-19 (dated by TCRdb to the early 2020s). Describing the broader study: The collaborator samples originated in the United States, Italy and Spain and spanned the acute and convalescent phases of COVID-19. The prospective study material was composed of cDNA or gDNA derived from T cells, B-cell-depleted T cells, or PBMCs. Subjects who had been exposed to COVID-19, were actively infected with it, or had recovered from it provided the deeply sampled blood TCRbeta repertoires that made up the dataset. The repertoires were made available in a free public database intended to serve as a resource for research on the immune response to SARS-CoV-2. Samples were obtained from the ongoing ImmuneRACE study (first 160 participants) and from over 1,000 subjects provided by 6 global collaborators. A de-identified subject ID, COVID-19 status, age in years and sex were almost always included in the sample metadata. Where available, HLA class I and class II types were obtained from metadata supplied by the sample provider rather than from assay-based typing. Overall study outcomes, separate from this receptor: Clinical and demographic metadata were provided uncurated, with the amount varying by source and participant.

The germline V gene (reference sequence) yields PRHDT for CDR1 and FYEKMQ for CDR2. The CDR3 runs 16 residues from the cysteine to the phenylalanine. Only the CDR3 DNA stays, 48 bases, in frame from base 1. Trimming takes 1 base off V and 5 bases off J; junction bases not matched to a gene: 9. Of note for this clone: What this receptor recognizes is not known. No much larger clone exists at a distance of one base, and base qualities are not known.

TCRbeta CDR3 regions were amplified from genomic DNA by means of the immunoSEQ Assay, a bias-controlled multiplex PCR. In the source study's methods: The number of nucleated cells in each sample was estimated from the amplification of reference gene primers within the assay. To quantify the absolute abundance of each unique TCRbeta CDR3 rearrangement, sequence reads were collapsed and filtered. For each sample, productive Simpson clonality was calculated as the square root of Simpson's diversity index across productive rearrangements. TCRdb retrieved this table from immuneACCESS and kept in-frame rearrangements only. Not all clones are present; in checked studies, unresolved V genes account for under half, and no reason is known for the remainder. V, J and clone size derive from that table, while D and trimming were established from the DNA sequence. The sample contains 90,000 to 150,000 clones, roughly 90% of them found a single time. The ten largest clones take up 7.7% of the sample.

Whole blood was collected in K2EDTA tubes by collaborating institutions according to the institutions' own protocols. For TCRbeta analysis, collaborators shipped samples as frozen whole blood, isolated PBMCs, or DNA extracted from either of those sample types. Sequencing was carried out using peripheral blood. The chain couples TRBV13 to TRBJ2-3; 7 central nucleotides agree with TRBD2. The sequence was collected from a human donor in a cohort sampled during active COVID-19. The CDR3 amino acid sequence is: CASSLASGRGLDTQYF. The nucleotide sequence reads TGTGCCAGCAGCTTAGCTAGCGGAAGGGGCTTAGATACGCAGTATTTT.